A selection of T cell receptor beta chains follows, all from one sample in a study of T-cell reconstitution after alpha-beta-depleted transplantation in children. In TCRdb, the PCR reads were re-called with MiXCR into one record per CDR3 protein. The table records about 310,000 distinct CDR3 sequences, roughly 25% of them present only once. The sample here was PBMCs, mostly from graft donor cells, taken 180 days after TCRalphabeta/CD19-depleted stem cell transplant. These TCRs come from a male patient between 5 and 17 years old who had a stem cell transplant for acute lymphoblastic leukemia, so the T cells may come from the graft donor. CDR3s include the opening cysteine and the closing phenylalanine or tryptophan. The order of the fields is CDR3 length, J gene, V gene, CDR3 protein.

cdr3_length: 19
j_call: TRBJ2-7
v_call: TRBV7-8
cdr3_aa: CASSLARFRAHDKGYEQYF

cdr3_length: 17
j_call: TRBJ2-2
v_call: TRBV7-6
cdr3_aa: CASSLVLAGGLTGELFF

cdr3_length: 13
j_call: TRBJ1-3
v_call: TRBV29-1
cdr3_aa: CSVRGFSGNTIYF

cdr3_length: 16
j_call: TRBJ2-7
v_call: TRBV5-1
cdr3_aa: CASSGSSGSSSYEQYF

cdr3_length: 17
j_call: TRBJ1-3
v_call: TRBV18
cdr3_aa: CASSPIVDPGSGNTIYF

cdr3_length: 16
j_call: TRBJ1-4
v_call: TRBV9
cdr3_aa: CASSPRPQGRGEKLFF

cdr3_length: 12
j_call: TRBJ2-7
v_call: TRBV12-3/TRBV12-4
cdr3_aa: CASSLSLSGTHF

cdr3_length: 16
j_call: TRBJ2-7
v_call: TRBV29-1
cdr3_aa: CSAWTGGADYSYEQYF

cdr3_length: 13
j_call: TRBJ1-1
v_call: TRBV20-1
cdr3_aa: CSARRQGYTEAFF

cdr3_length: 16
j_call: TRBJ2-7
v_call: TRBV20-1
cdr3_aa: CSASKKGWDGAYEQYF

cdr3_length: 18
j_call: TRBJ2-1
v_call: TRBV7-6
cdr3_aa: CASSFMVRKSGRGAEQFF

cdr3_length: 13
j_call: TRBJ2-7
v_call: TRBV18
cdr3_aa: CASSPQASYEQYF

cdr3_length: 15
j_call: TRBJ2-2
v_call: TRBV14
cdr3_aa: CASSHRTRNTGELFF

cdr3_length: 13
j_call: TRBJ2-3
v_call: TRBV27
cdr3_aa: CASSLSGVATQYF

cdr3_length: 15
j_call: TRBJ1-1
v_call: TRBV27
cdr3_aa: CASSLSRSYNTEAFF

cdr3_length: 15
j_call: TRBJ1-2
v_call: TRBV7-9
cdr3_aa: CASSPPFEGKGGYTF

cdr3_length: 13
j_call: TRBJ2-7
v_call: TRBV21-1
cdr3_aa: CATNTSGHYEQYF

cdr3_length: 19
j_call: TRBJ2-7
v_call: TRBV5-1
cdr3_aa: CASSLAASGTVQSSYEQYF

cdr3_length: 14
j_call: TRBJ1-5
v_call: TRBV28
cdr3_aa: CASSRTGSGQPQHF

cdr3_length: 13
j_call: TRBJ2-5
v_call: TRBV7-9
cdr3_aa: CASSLSWRETQYF

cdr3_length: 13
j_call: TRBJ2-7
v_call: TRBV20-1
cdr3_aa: CSATPGLVYEQYF

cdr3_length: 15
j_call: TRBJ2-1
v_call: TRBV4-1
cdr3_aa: CASSQQGRGWDEQFF

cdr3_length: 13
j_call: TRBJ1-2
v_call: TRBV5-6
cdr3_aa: CASRIQDGYGYTF

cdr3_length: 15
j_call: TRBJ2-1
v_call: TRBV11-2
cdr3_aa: CASSLLAGAHNEQFF

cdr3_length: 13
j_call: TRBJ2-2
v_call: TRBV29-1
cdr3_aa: CSVEPGRAGELFF

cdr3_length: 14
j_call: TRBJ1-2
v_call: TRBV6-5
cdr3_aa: CASSYHRANYGYTF

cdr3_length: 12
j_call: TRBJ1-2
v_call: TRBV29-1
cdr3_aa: CSVAGTGWGYTF